Reported below is one TCR beta chain. The sample originates from a study of blood T cell repertoires in COVID-19. Study-level background: Italy, Spain and the United States were the sources of the convalescent and acute COVID-19 samples. The analysed material was cDNA or gDNA that came from T cells, B-cell-depleted T cells, or PBMCs.

The CDR3 has 17 amino acids. The germline V gene has CDR1 LNHNV and CDR2 YYDKDF (reference sequence). Unmatched junction bases numbered 11, after V lost 0 bases and J lost 7 bases. Study processing details: The assay estimated nucleated cells by amplifying reference gene primers. Repertoires were generated with immunoSEQ multiplex PCR, while TCRdb's copy carries only in-frame clones and drops some. That table supplies the V and J calls and clone size; D and trimming were determined from the DNA. The sample includes about 23,000 clones, 94% of them seen just once. The J gene is TRBJ2-3, the V gene TRBV15; 9 bases agree with TRBD2. The sequence was obtained from a woman in her 50s with active COVID-19. Sequenced: peripheral blood. In DNA form, the CDR3 reads TGTGCCACCAGCAGAGATGAGGCTAGCGGGACTAAGCATACGCAGTATTTT. Amino acid sequence: CATSRDEASGTKHTQYF.